Listed below are T cell receptor beta chains from one sample, sequenced in a study of cytomegalovirus exposure and HLA in healthy donors. TCRdb's table, derived via immunoSEQ multiplex PCR, lists solely in-frame clones and lacks some. The data show under 200,000 clones, approximately 78% seen once. The sample consisted of PBMCs. The receptor set was obtained from a woman aged 30 to 39 in good health and CMV-seropositive. Each CDR3 is given with its conserved first and last residue. The D gene is left open where the match is weak.

>TRBV6-1|TRBJ2-5|.
CASSETRAGGGGLRAQYF
TGTGCCAGCAGTGAAACGCGGGCGGGCGGGGGCGGACTAAGGGCCCAGTACTTC
>TRBV4-1|TRBJ1-4|TRBD1
CASSQGITRTGGEKLFF
TGCGCCAGCAGCCAAGGGATTACACGGACAGGGGGGGAAAAACTGTTTTTT
>TRBV6-4|TRBJ1-1|TRBD1
CARNRGSYTEAFF
TGTGCCCGCAACAGGGGGAGCTACACTGAAGCTTTCTTT
>TRBV4-3|TRBJ2-7|.
CASSQGPSVSYEQYF
TGCGCCAGCAGCCAAGGGCCTAGCGTCTCCTACGAGCAGTACTTC
>TRBV19|TRBJ1-6|.
CASSIIVGGTQSSPLHF
TGTGCCAGTAGTATTATCGTTGGGGGGACCCAATCGTCACCCCTCCACTTT
>TRBV5-1|TRBJ2-2|TRBD2
CASSFSGGHTGELFF
TGCGCCAGCAGCTTTAGCGGGGGACACACCGGGGAGCTGTTTTTT
>TRBV9|TRBJ2-7|TRBD2
CASSGLAGGPYEQYF
TGTGCCAGCAGCGGACTAGCGGGGGGGCCGTACGAGCAGTACTTC
>TRBV19|TRBJ2-5|.
CASTLRSGETQYF
TGTGCCAGTACCCTCAGGAGCGGGGAGACCCAGTACTTC
>TRBV7-9|TRBJ2-7|.
CASSREYEQYF
TGTGCCAGCAGCCGGGAGTACGAGCAGTACTTC
>TRBV28|TRBJ1-1|.
CASSLRQVSSEAFF
TGTGCCAGCAGTTTACGACAGGTTTCATCTGAAGCTTTCTTT